The TCR beta chain under discussion was sequenced for a study of cytomegalovirus exposure and HLA in healthy donors. Note on this clone: Its antigen is unknown.

It was with 60 Vbeta and 13 Jbeta primers that the PCR ran. Assay used: immunoSEQ multiplex PCR; TCRdb lists only in-frame clones, some missing. The sample table includes about 48,000 clones. Overall study results and limits: Reportedly, HLA-A and HLA-B alleles of most subjects were accurately predicted from TCR beta. Altogether, 160 or so TCR beta chains were recorded as cytomegalovirus-associated.

The CDR3 contains 16 residues. CDR1 is SEHNR, CDR2 FQNEAQ, per germline (reference sequence). The V gene lost 5 bases and the J gene lost 0 bases, with 14 bases spanning the gap. The source material was PBMCs. The V call is TRBV7-9, the J call TRBJ2-4; no definite D call. This receptor was taken from a male donor in good health and CMV-seropositive. CDR3 sequence reads: CASSPWSTEAKNIQYF. The CDR3 nucleotides read TGTGCCAGCAGCCCCTGGTCCACTGAAGCCAAAAACATTCAGTACTTC.